The 29 T cell receptor beta chains given below trace back to one sample, sequenced in a study of beta chain features in type 1 diabetes. Study results and caveats: When Type 1 diabetes patients were examined, their TCRB CDR3s proved moderately but significantly shorter in all four CD4+ subsets.

Investigators reverse transcribed all isolated RNA, so they sequenced expressed TCRB transcripts. TCRdb keeps only in-frame clones here, not all; method: immunoSEQ multiplex PCR. The sample has around 250,000 clones, about 15% seen once. These receptors have no known antigen. Specimen: naive CD4+ T cells from blood. The receptors here all came from a man aged 25-40 years with type 1 diabetes.

The CDR3, as DNA: TGTGCCAGCAGCTTAGCGCTAGGGCAGGGAAGCACAGATACGCAGTATTTT. It yields the protein CASSLALGQGSTDTQYF. The J gene is TRBJ2-3, the V gene TRBV7-8, with D perhaps TRBD1 (5 bases). V was shortened by 0 bases and J by 0 bases, with 13 bases between the two germline ends. The germline V gene encodes CDR1 SGHVS and CDR2 FQNEAQ. The CDR3 spans 17 residues.

This clone appeared a few times. The rearrangement joins TRBV10-3 to TRBJ1-4; possible D gene TRBD1, 6 bases. The CDR3 consists of 13 residues. Germline V gene sequence: CDR1 ENHRY, CDR2 SYGVKD. V lost 7 bases to trimming and J lost 2 bases, with 8 bases between them. The CDR3: CAIKRGTNEKLFF. DNA of the CDR3: TGTGCCATCAAGAGGGGGACTAATGAAAAACTGTTTTTT.

This clone was found a few times. The V and J genes are TRBV2 and TRBJ1-1; TRBD1 is a possible D gene (5 bases). The V gene lost 0 bases and the J gene lost 9 bases, with 11 bases spanning the gap. CDR1 is SNHLY and CDR2 is FYNNEI in the germline V gene. This CDR3 spans 13 amino acids. The CDR3 DNA is TGTGCCAGCAGTGAAGCGCCCGCAGGGCAAGCTTTCTTT. It encodes CASSEAPAGQAFF.

The gene calls are TRBV29-1 and TRBJ1-5; D may be TRBD1 (6 bases). V was shortened by 6 bases and J by 6 bases, with 15 bases between the two germline ends. CDR3 length: 13 residues. Germline V gene lookup returns CDR1 SQVTM and CDR2 ANQGSEA. The CDR3 DNA is TGCAGCGTCGCGACAGGACAAGGTCAGCCCCAGCATTTT. Translated, it gives CSVATGQGQPQHF.

The chain uses TRBV5-6 and TRBJ1-1, with 8 bases lining up with TRBD1. CDR3 length: 13 residues. Trimming removed 2 bases from V and 10 bases from J; junction bases left unmatched: 7. The V gene's germline CDR1 is SGHDT and CDR2 YYEEEE. This chain's CDR3 is CASSFSGGRGAFF. CDR3 DNA sequence: TGTGCCAGCAGCTTTTCAGGGGGCCGAGGAGCTTTCTTT.

The sample holds many counts of this clone. The chain recombines TRBV30 with TRBJ2-1; a possible D gene is TRBD2 (6 bases). The CDR3 has 12 residues. Germline-derived CDR1 and CDR2 are GTSNPN and SVGIG (reference sequence). V lost 3 bases and J 8 bases, leaving 11 bases between the germline ends. The CDR3 loop is CAWRQWRDEQFF. In DNA, the CDR3 is TGTGCCTGGAGACAATGGAGGGATGAGCAGTTCTTC.

This clone has a handful of counts. This rearrangement joins TRBV9 to TRBJ2-3; 10 nucleotides agree with TRBD1. The CDR3 extends over 15 amino acids. The trim removed 3 bases at V and 4 bases at J, leaving 5 bases unmatched. CDR1 and CDR2 from the germline V gene are SGDLS and YYNGEE. CDR3 sequence: CASSEGQGGPDTQYF. The DNA of the CDR3 is TGTGCCAGCAGCGAAGGACAGGGGGGACCAGATACGCAGTATTTT.

This clone was counted only a few times. This sequence joins TRBV29-1 and TRBJ2-3, with 7 nucleotides matching TRBD1. V was clipped by 1 base and J by 2 bases; unmatched bases: 6. The V gene's germline CDR1 is SQVTM and CDR2 ANQGSEA. The CDR3 consists of 15 residues. CDR3 sequence: CSVEGWDSLTDTQYF. The CDR3 DNA reads TGCAGCGTTGAAGGTTGGGACAGTCTCACAGATACGCAGTATTTT.

V usage is TRBV30 and J usage is TRBJ2-1; 11 nucleotides line up with TRBD1. In germline, CDR1 is GTSNPN, CDR2 SVGIG (reference sequence). The V gene end was trimmed by 0 bases and the J gene end by 10 bases; junction bases not matched to a gene: 8. The CDR3 extends over 15 amino acids. The CDR3 DNA reads as TGTGCCTGGAGTGTACCAGGGACAGGGGGAAGGGAGCAGTTCTTC. It encodes CAWSVPGTGGREQFF. Full variable domain (remainder filled in from reference TRBV30 and TRBJ2-1): SQTIHQWPATLVQPVGSPLSLECTVEGTSNPNLYWYRQAAGRGLQLLFYSVGIGQISSEVPQNLSASRPQDRQFILSSKKLLLSDSGFYLCAWSVPGTGGREQFFGPGTRLTVL.

This clone was detected a few times. The V gene is TRBV9, the J gene TRBJ1-2; 7 positions agree with TRBD1. CDR3 size: 13 residues. Unmatched junction bases numbered 3, after V lost 5 bases and J lost 2 bases. Germline assignment: CDR1 SGDLS and CDR2 YYNGEE. Written as DNA, the CDR3 is TGTGCCAGCAGTGACAGGGTAAACTATGGCTACACCTTC. Protein sequence: CASSDRVNYGYTF.

In its sample, this clone was seen a few times. V gene TRBV6-1 combines with J gene TRBJ2-7; 11 bases agree with TRBD1. V lost 7 bases to trimming and J lost 5 bases; unmatched junction nucleotides: 7. CDR1 and CDR2 from the germline V gene are MNHNS and SASEGT. This CDR3 has 14 amino acids. Here the CDR3 reads CASIWDRGVNEQYF. DNA of the CDR3: TGTGCCAGCATATGGGACAGGGGGGTGAACGAGCAGTACTTC.

The chain couples TRBV7-9 to TRBJ2-7; 10 bases are shared with TRBD1. The CDR3 runs 15 residues. The V and J ends lost 4 bases and 3 bases, in that order; junction bases with no gene match: 6. The germline V gene encodes CDR1 SEHNR and CDR2 FQNEAQ (reference sequence). CDR3 region: CASSSFRDRGYEQYF. The CDR3 region has the DNA TGTGCCAGCAGCTCCTTCCGGGACAGGGGCTACGAGCAGTACTTC.

V and J are TRBV29-1 and TRBJ1-1; 8 bases are shared with TRBD1. Losses at the gene ends were 0 bases for V and 2 bases for J; bases not matched to a gene: 8. This CDR3 is built from 16 residues. The germline V gene encodes CDR1 SQVTM and CDR2 ANQGSEA. The CDR3 reads CSVEDLSRGPNTEAFF. In DNA form, the CDR3 reads TGCAGCGTTGAAGATCTCAGCAGGGGGCCTAACACTGAAGCTTTCTTT.

This clone has more than one count but fewer than ten. The chain is built from TRBV6-5 and TRBJ1-2; no definite D call. The CDR3 runs 14 residues. CDR1 is MNHEY, CDR2 SVGAGI, per germline. Trimming took 0 bases from V and 3 from J, leaving 8 bases between them. CDR3 amino acids: CASSYSTEYYGYTF. The CDR3 region has the DNA TGTGCCAGCAGTTACTCTACAGAGTACTATGGCTACACCTTC.

This chain uses TRBV5-4 with TRBJ2-7, with D possibly being TRBD2 (6 bases). CDR1 is SGHNT and CDR2 is YYREEE in the germline V gene (reference sequence). The CDR3 covers 16 residues. Trimming left V 0 bases short and J 7 bases short, with 20 bases between. This CDR3 reads CASSLALGGTGGEQYF. CDR3 DNA sequence: TGTGCCAGCAGCTTGGCCTTGGGCGGAACTGGAGGGGAGCAGTACTTC.

The genes are TRBV5-6 and TRBJ2-7; 11 bases fit TRBD2. Unmatched junction bases numbered 0, after V lost 0 bases and J lost 1 base. Per the germline V gene, CDR1 is SGHDT and CDR2 is YYEEEE. CDR3 length equals 15 residues. The CDR3 spells CASSLVAGGSYEQYF. As DNA, the CDR3 is TGTGCCAGCAGCTTGGTAGCGGGAGGGTCCTACGAGCAGTACTTC.

This clone was recorded a few times. The J gene is TRBJ1-5, the V gene TRBV7-2; 10 bases line up with TRBD1. The V and J ends lost 1 base and 7 bases, in that order; junction bases with no gene match: 4. Germline CDR1 is SGHTA and CDR2 is FQGNSA. The CDR3 is 15 amino acids. CDR3 region: CASSLETGGGQPQHF. The CDR3 DNA reads TGTGCCAGCAGCTTAGAGACAGGGGGCGGGCAGCCCCAGCATTTT.

V usage is TRBV9 and J usage is TRBJ2-5; 10 positions agree with TRBD2. The CDR3 has 16 residues. The ends lost 0 bases at V and 5 bases at J; junction bases unmatched: 7. Germline loops: CDR1 SGDLS, CDR2 YYNGEE. The CDR3 region has the DNA TGTGCCAGCAGCGTAGCTACTAGCGGGGATCGGGAGACCCAGTACTTC. It is translated as CASSVATSGDRETQYF.

The chain has TRBV30 and TRBJ2-3; D remains ambiguous. The CDR3 covers 15 residues. The germline V and J ends were trimmed by 0 bases and 1 base, with 11 bases remaining between them. Germline V CDR1 and CDR2: GTSNPN, SVGIG (reference sequence). This chain's CDR3 is CAWSVLRHRTDTQYF. CDR3 nucleotide sequence: TGTGCCTGGAGTGTACTGAGGCACCGCACAGATACGCAGTATTTT.

The V and J genes are TRBV29-1 and TRBJ1-5; 7 nucleotides align to TRBD1. CDR3 size: 13 residues. V gave up 4 bases and J gave up 4 bases; unmatched junction bases: 4. The V gene's germline CDR1 is SQVTM and CDR2 ANQGSEA. The CDR3 DNA sequence: TGCAGCGTTGTACCAGGGGGAAATCAGCCCCAGCATTTT. This gives the protein CSVVPGGNQPQHF.

V usage is TRBV5-4 and J usage is TRBJ1-4; TRBD1 matches 7 bases. The CDR3 spans 14 residues. Germline V CDR1 and CDR2: SGHNT, YYREEE (reference sequence). V shed 5 bases, J shed 5 bases, and the junction held 6 bases outside the gene matches. CDR3 loop: CASSSGTENEKLFF. The DNA of the CDR3 is TGTGCCAGCAGTTCCGGGACAGAAAATGAAAAACTGTTTTTT.

The chain carries TRBV6-6 and TRBJ2-7; 7 bases match TRBD1. CDR3 length: 16 amino acids. Trimming took 2 bases from V and 4 from J; bases not matched to a gene: 11. Germline V CDR1 and CDR2: MNHNY, SVGAGI (reference sequence). The CDR3 here is CASSYTPGTVEYEQYF. In DNA, the CDR3 is TGTGCCAGCAGTTACACCCCCGGGACAGTGGAATACGAGCAGTACTTC.

This clone occurred a few times. The chain links TRBV5-6 to TRBJ1-1; 8 bases align to TRBD1. Trimming removed 4 bases from V and 4 bases from J; junction bases left unmatched: 15. Germline V lookup: CDR1 SGHDT, CDR2 YYEEEE. The CDR3 length is 17 residues. For the CDR3, the DNA is TGTGCCAGCAGCCCCCCGCCCGCAGGGGGCTCGACCACTGAAGCTTTCTTT. This sequence encodes CASSPPPAGGSTTEAFF.

This clone came up a few times. The V gene is TRBV4-2, the J gene TRBJ1-4, with TRBD1 matching over 7 bases. The germline V gene has CDR1 LGHNA and CDR2 YNFKEQ. CDR3 size: 16 residues. Germline trimming cut 0 bases from V and 6 bases from J; bases unmatched to any gene: 7. CDR3 sequence (DNA): TGTGCCAGCAGCCAAGATTGGGGGCAGGGGGATGAAAAACTGTTTTTT. Amino acid sequence: CASSQDWGQGDEKLFF.

This chain uses TRBV9 with TRBJ2-2; 7 bases fit TRBD2. J gave up 6 bases and V 0 bases, and 8 bases lay outside the gene matches. The CDR3 sequence is 16 residues long. Germline CDR1 reads SGDLS; CDR2 reads YYNGEE. In nucleotides, the CDR3 is TGTGCCAGCAGCGTAGAGCGGGGAAGTAGAGCCGGGGAGCTGTTTTTT. The encoded protein is CASSVERGSRAGELFF. Combining the CDR3 with reference TRBV9 and TRBJ2-2 gives the whole variable domain DSGVTQTPKHLITATGQRVTLRCSPRSGDLSVYWYQQSLDQGLQFLIQYYNGEERAKGNILERFSAQQFPDLHSELNLSSLELGDSALYFCASSVERGSRAGELFFGEGSRLTVL.

This chain uses TRBV27 with TRBJ1-4, with no clear D. The germline V and J ends were trimmed by 5 bases and 8 bases, with 12 bases remaining between them. The CDR3 extends over 13 amino acids. The germline V gene has CDR1 MNHEY and CDR2 SMNVEV (reference sequence). CDR3 DNA: TGTGCCAGCAGTCATGGAGGGCGCGAAAAACTGTTTTTT. This encodes CASSHGGREKLFF.

This clone has more than one count but fewer than ten. The identical CDR3 is also encoded by other nucleotide sequences in the sample. V usage is TRBV18 and J usage is TRBJ2-7, with TRBD1 matching over 7 bases. This CDR3 is 13 amino acids long. CDR1 is KGHSH, CDR2 LQKENI, per germline. The J segment lost 5 bases and the V segment lost 0 bases, leaving 1 base of the junction unmatched. CDR3 protein: CASSPPGTDEQYF. CDR3 in DNA: TGTGCCAGCTCACCACCAGGGACAGACGAGCAGTACTTC.

The rearrangement uses TRBV2 and TRBJ1-1; 8 positions match TRBD1. There are 16 residues in the CDR3. Germline CDR1 is SNHLY and CDR2 is FYNNEI. Germline trimming cut 3 bases from V and 5 bases from J; bases unmatched to any gene: 11. Here the CDR3 reads CASSEGTGGGMTEAFF. The DNA for the CDR3 is TGTGCCAGCAGTGAGGGGACAGGAGGGGGGATGACTGAAGCTTTCTTT.

Points on this clone: This same CDR3 is encoded by further DNA sequences in the sample. J is TRBJ1-2 and V is TRBV5-1, with 8 bases identical to TRBD1. Germline V CDR1 and CDR2: SGHRS, YFSETQ. The trim removed 3 bases at V and 3 bases at J, leaving 4 bases unmatched. There are 14 residues in the CDR3. CDR3 sequence: CASSSGQGDYGYTF. CDR3 DNA sequence: TGCGCCAGCAGCTCCGGACAGGGCGACTATGGCTACACCTTC.